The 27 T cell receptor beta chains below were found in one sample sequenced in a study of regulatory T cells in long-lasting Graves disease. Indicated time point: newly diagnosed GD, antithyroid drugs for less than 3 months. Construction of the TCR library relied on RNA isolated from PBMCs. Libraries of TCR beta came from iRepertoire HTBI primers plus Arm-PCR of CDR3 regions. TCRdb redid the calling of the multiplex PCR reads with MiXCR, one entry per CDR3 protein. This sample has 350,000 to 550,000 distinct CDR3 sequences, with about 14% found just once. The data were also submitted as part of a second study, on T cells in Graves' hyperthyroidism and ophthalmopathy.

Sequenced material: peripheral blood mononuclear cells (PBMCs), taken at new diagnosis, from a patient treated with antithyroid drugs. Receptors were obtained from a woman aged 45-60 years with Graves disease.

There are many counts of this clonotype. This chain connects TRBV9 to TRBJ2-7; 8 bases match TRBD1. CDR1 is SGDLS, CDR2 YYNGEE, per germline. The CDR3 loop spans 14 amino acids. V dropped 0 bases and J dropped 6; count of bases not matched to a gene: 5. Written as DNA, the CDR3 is TGTGCCAGCAGCGTAGGGCAGGGGGCGGGCGAGCAGTACTTC. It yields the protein CASSVGQGAGEQYF.

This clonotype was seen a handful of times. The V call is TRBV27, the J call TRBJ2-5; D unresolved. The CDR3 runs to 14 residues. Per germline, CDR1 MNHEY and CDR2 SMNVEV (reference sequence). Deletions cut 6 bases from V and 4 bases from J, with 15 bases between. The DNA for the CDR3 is TGTGCCAGCAGACCGAACGCAGTACTAGAGACCCAGTACTTC. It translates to CASRPNAVLETQYF.

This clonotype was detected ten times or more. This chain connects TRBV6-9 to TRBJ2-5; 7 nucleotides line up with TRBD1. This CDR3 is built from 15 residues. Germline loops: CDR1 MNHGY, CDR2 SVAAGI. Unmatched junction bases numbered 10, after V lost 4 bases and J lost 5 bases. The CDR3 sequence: CASSSYRGVMETQYF. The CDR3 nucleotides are TGTGCCAGCAGTTCATACAGGGGTGTCATGGAGACCCAGTACTTC.

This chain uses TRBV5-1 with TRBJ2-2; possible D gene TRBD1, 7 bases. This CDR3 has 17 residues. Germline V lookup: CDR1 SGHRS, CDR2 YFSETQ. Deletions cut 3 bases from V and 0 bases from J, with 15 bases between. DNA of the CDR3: TGCGCCAGCAGCTCCGCGGGACAGTCGACGAACACCGGGGAGCTGTTTTTT. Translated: CASSSAGQSTNTGELFF.

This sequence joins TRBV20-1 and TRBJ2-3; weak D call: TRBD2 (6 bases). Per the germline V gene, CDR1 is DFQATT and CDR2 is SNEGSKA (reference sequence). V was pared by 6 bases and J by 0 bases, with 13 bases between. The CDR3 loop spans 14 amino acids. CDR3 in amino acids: CSAPKGGSTDTQYF. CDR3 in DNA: TGCAGTGCCCCGAAGGGAGGCAGCACAGATACGCAGTATTTT.

The CDR3: CASSSGDLNTEAFF. CDR3 in DNA: TGTGCCAGCAGCTCAGGGGACCTTAACACTGAAGCTTTCTTT. This chain connects TRBV11-2 to TRBJ1-1, with D possibly matching TRBD1 (6 bases). Trimming removed 4 bases from V and 2 bases from J, with 11 bases in between. CDR1 and CDR2 from the germline V gene are SGHAT and FQNNGV. The CDR3 length is 14 residues.

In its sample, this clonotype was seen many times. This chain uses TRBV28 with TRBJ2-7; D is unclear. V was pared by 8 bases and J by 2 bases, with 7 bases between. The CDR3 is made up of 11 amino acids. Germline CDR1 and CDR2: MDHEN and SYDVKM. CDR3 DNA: TGTGCCAGCTCCCGTCCCTACGAGCAGTACTTC. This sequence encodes CASSRPYEQYF.

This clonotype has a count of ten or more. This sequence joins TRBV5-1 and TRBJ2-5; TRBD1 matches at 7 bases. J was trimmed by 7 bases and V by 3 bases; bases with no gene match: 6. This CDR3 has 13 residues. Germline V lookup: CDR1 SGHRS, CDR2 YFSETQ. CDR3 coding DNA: TGCGCCAGCAGCTACGACAGGGTAGGGACCCAGTACTTC. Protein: CASSYDRVGTQYF.

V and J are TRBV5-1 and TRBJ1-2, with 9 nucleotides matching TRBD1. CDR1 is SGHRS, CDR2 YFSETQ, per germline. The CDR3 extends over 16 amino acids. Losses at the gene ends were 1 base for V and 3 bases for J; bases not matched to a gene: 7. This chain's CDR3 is CASSLQQGAFDYGYTF. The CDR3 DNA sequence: TGCGCCAGCAGCTTGCAACAGGGGGCGTTCGACTATGGCTACACCTTC.

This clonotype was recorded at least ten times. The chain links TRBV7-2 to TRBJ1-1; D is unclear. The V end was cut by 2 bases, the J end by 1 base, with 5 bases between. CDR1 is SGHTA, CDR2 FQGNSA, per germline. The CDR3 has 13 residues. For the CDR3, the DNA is TGTGCCAGCAGCTTATTCCCGAACACTGAAGCTTTCTTT. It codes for CASSLFPNTEAFF.

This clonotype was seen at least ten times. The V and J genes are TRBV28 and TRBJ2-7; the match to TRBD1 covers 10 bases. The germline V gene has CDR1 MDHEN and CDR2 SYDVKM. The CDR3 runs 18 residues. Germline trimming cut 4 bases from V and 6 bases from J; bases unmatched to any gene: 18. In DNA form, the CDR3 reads TGTGCCAGCAGTTCTCCGGGACAGGGGCATCAGGGTAACTCCGAGCAGTACTTC. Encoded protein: CASSSPGQGHQGNSEQYF.

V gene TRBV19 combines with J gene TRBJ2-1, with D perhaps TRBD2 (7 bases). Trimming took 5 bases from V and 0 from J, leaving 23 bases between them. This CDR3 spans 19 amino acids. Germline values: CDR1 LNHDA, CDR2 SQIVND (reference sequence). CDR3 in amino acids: CASSSGVGGLGFSYNEQFF. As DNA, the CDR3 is TGTGCCAGTAGTTCGGGGGTCGGGGGGCTCGGTTTCTCCTACAATGAGCAGTTCTTC.

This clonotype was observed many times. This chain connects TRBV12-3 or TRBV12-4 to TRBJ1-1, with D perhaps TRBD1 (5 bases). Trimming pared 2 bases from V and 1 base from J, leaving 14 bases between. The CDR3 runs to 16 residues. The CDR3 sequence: CASSLKVGLGNTEAFF. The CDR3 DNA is TGTGCCAGCAGTTTAAAGGTGGGGCTTGGGAACACTGAAGCTTTCTTT.

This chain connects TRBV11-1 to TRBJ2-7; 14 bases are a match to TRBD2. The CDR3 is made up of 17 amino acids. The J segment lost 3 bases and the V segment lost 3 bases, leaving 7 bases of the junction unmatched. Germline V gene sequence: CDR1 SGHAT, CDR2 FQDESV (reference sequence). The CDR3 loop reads CASSFGTSGRIGYEQYF. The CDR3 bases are TGTGCCAGCAGCTTCGGGACTAGCGGGAGAATCGGCTACGAGCAGTACTTC.

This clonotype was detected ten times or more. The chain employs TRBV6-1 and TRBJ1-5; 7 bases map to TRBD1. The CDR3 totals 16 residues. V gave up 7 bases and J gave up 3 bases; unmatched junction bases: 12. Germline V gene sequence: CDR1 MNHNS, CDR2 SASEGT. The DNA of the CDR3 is TGTGCCAGCACCCAACGCCGGGACAGTTCCAATCAGCCCCAGCATTTT. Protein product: CASTQRRDSSNQPQHF.

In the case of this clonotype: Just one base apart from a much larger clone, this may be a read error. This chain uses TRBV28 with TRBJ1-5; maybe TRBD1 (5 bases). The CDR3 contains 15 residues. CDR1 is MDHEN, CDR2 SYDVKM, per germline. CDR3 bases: TGTGCCAGCAGCTGGGGGGGTGGCAGCAGTCAGCCCCAGCATTTT. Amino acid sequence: CASSWGGGSSQPQHF.

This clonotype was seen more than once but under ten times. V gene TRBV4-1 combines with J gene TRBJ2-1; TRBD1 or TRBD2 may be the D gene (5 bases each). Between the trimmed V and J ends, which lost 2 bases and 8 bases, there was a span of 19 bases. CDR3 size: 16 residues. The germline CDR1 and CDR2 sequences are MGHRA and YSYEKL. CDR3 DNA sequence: TGCGCCAGCAGCCAATCCGGGACCCCAGCCTTTGATGAGCAGTTCTTC. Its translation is CASSQSGTPAFDEQFF.

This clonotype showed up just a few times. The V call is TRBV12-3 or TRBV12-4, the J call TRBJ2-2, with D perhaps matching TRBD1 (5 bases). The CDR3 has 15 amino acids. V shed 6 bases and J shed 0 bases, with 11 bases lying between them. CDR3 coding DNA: TGTGCCAGCAGAGACAGCGAGACGAACACCGGGGAGCTGTTTTTT. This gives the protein CASRDSETNTGELFF.

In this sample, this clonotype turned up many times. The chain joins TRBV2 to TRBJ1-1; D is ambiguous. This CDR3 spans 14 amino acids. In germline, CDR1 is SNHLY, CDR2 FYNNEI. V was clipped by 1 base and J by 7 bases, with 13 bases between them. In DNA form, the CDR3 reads TGTGCCAGCAGTGAAGGGGGTAAAAACGGTGAAGCTTTCTTT. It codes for CASSEGGKNGEAFF.

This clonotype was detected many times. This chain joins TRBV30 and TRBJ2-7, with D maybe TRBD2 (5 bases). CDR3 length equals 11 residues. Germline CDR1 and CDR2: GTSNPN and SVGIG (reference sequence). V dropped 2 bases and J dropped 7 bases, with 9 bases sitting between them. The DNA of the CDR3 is TGTGCCTGGAGTAGGACTGTTGAGCAGTACTTC. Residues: CAWSRTVEQYF.

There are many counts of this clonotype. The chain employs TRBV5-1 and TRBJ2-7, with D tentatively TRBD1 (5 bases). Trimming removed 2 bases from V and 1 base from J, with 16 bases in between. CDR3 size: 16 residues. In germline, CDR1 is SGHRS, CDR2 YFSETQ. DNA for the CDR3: TGCGCCAGCAGCTTATCGCAAGGGGCGATGTCCTACGAGCAGTACTTC. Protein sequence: CASSLSQGAMSYEQYF.

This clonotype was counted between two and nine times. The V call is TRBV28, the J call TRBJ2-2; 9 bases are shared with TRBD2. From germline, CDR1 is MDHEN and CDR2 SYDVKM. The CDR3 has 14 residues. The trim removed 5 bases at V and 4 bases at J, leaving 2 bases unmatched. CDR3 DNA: TGTGCCAGCAGTACGACTAGCGGCACCGGGGAGCTGTTTTTT. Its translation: CASSTTSGTGELFF. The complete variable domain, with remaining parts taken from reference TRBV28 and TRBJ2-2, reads DVKVTQSSRYLVKRTGEKVFLECVQDMDHENMFWYRQDPGLGLRLIYFSYDVKMKEKGDIPEGYSVSREKKERFSLILESASTNQTSMYLCASSTTSGTGELFFGEGSRLTVL.

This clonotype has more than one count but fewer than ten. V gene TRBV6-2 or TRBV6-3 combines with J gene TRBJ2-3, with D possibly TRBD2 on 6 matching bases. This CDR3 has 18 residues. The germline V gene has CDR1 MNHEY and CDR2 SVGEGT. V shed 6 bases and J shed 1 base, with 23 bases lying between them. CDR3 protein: CASSYGLGRGTGTDTQYF. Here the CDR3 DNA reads TGTGCCAGCAGCTACGGCCTAGGGCGCGGGACTGGCACAGATACGCAGTATTTT.

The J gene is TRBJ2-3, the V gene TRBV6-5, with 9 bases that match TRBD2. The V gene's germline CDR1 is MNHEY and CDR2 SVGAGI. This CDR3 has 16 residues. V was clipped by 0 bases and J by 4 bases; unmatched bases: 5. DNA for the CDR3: TGTGCCAGCAGTTACTCCCTAGCGGGGACGGCAGATACGCAGTATTTT. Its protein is CASSYSLAGTADTQYF.

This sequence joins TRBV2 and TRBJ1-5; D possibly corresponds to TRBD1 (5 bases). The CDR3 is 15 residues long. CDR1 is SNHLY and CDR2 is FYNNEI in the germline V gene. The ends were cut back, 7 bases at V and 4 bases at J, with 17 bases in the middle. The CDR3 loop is CASKRDAWGNQPQHF. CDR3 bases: TGTGCCAGCAAAAGGGACGCCTGGGGAAATCAGCCCCAGCATTTT.

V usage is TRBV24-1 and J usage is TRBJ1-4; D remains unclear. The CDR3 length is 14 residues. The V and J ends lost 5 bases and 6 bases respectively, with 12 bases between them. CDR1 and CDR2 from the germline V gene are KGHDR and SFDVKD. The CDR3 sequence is CATSAGPGHEKLFF. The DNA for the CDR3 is TGTGCCACCAGTGCGGGTCCTGGGCATGAAAAACTGTTTTTT.

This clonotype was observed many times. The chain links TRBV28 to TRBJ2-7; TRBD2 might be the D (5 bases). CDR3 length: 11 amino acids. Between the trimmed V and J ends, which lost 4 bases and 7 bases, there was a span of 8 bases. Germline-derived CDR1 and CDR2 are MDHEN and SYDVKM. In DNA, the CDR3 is TGTGCCAGCAGTTACACTAGAGAGCAGTACTTC. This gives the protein CASSYTREQYF.